This TCR beta chain was sequenced for a study of T cells after yellow fever vaccination. About this clonotype: Its specificity is not known.

Broader study findings: The secondary response showed a weaker magnitude and a faster peak, day 5 versus 15.

The germline gives CDR1 SGHRS, CDR2 YFSETQ. There are 17 residues in the CDR3. J was trimmed by 8 bases and V by 4 bases; bases with no gene match: 14. The study made its TCR cDNA through 5'RACE template switching. That step introduced a universal primer site along with UMIs. MiXCR, applied by TCRdb to the 5' RACE reads, yields one record per CDR3 protein. The table shows 450,000 to 550,000 distinct CDR3 sequences, with 20% to 25% occurring only once. The sequencing used PBMCs, collected roughly 23 days after the first yellow fever vaccination. The source of this sequence is a young man who received the YFV17D yellow fever vaccine. The chain carries TRBV5-1 and TRBJ2-1; 11 nucleotides align to TRBD2. The CDR3 region has the DNA TGCGCCAGCAGCAGCCGCCCCACTAGCGGGGGAGCCGATGAGCAGTTCTTC. Protein sequence: CASSSRPTSGGADEQFF.